These T cell receptor beta chains were read from a single sample in a study of cytomegalovirus exposure and HLA in healthy donors. Clones were sequenced by immunoSEQ multiplex PCR, and TCRdb holds only the in-frame ones, with some missing. In the table there are about 160,000 clones, 85% to 90% of which are singletons. Sequenced material: PBMCs. Receptor source: a woman in her thirties in good health and CMV-seronegative. Both conserved end residues are part of each CDR3. Fields, in order: D gene, J gene, clone size, V gene, CDR3 DNA, CDR3 protein. A D gene is named only where the DNA matches it firmly. The size of a clone is reported for some rows only, either as once, few or many, or as a class for expanded clones.

>-|TRBJ2-7|-|TRBV4-3
TGCGCCAGCAGCCAAGATGCCAGCCCATCCTACGAGCAGTACTTC
CASSQDASPSYEQYF
>-|TRBJ1-2|-|TRBV4-2
TGTGCCAGCAGCCAAGGGAGAGACGGCTACACCTTC
CASSQGRDGYTF
>TRBD1|TRBJ1-5|-|TRBV28
TGTGCCAGCAGTCTCTCGACAGGGATGAGTCAGCCCCAGCATTTT
CASSLSTGMSQPQHF
>TRBD2|TRBJ2-1|-|TRBV19
TGTGCCAGTAGACCGGGACTAGCGGGAGGGTGGAATGAGCAGTTCTTC
CASRPGLAGGWNEQFF
>-|TRBJ1-3|-|TRBV5-1
TGCGCCAGCAGCTCCGGGGTGAGACTCTCTGGAAACACCATATATTTT
CASSSGVRLSGNTIYF
>-|TRBJ1-5|-|TRBV5-4
TGTGCCAGCAGCCCGGGACCGAGCAATCAGCCCCAGCATTTT
CASSPGPSNQPQHF
>-|TRBJ1-5|-|TRBV5-3
TGTGCCAGAAGCTTTTCGCAGGGAAGCAATCAGCCCCAGCATTTT
CARSFSQGSNQPQHF
>-|TRBJ1-5|-|TRBV5-3
TGTGCCAGAAGTTTAGATCCCGGACCTCATCAGCCCCAGCATTTT
CARSLDPGPHQPQHF
>-|TRBJ2-6|-|TRBV5-6
TGTGCCAGCCGGGACACCCTCTCTGGGGCCAACGTCCTGACTTTC
CASRDTLSGANVLTF
>TRBD1|TRBJ1-1|-|TRBV11-1
TGTGCCAGCAGCTTGACAGGGGACACTGAAGCTTTCTTT
CASSLTGDTEAFF
>-|TRBJ2-3|-|TRBV20-1
TGCAGTGCCAGTAGGTCAGATACGCAGTATTTT
CSASRSDTQYF
>TRBD1|TRBJ2-7|-|TRBV6-5
TGTGCCAGCAGTCGACAGGGGGCGCGGTTTAACGAGCAGTACTTC
CASSRQGARFNEQYF
>TRBD1|TRBJ1-4|-|TRBV7-9
TGTGCCAGCAGACCAGGACAGGAGAGTAATGAAAAACTGTTTTTT
CASRPGQESNEKLFF
>TRBD2|TRBJ2-5|-|TRBV9
TGTGCCAGCAGCGTAGTGCTAGCGGGACAAGAGACCCAGTACTTC
CASSVVLAGQETQYF
>-|TRBJ2-2|-|TRBV7-3
TGTGCCAGCAGCGTCCCGGGCGGGGAGCTGTTTTTT
CASSVPGGELFF
>-|TRBJ2-1|-|TRBV10-3
TGTGCCATCAGTGTTGACGTGGCCAATGAGCAGTTCTTC
CAISVDVANEQFF
>-|TRBJ1-2|once|TRBV28
TGTGCCAGCGGTGGAGGGAACTATGGCTACACCTTC
CASGGGNYGYTF
>-|TRBJ1-3|-|TRBV7-2
TGTGCCAGCAGCTTAGCCGGGACATTCTCTGGAAACACCATATATTTT
CASSLAGTFSGNTIYF
>-|TRBJ2-3|-|TRBV9
TGTGCCAGCAGCGTAGCAACAGATACGCAGTATTTT
CASSVATDTQYF
>TRBD1|TRBJ1-5|-|TRBV5-6
TGTGCCAGCAGCGAATGGACAGGTGTAAGCAATCAGCCCCAGCATTTT
CASSEWTGVSNQPQHF
>-|TRBJ1-6|-|TRBV5-1
TGCGCCAGCAGCTTGAGTGGGGCTCTCAATTCACCCCTCCACTTT
CASSLSGALNSPLHF
>-|TRBJ1-5|once|TRBV27
TGTGCCAGCAGTCTTACTAGAGGGGAGCCCCAGCATTTT
CASSLTRGEPQHF
>-|TRBJ2-4|-|TRBV6-6
TGTGCCAGCAGTGCTCGGGGGCTGGCCAAAAACATTCAGTACTTC
CASSARGLAKNIQYF
>-|TRBJ2-2|-|TRBV11-3
TGTGCCAGCAGCTGGGTTAACACCGGGGAGCTGTTTTTT
CASSWVNTGELFF
>TRBD1|TRBJ2-7|-|TRBV6-6
TGTGCCAGTAAACTAGGGGGCGACGGGACCTACGAGCAGTACTTC
CASKLGGDGTYEQYF
>TRBD2|TRBJ2-2|-|TRBV5-1
TGCGCCAGCAGCTTGGATGCCGGGAGGGCCAGGGAGCTGTTTTTT
CASSLDAGRARELFF
>-|TRBJ2-3|-|TRBV30
TGTGCCTGGAGTTGGCAAGATACGCAGTATTTT
CAWSWQDTQYF
>TRBD1|TRBJ2-3|once|TRBV28
TGTGCCTTAAGCCGGGACAGGGGGCCTACTAGCACAGATACGCAGTATTTT
CALSRDRGPTSTDTQYF
>TRBD1|TRBJ2-4|-|TRBV7-2
TGTGCCAGCAGCTTTCCCGACAGGGAAAACATTCAGTACTTC
CASSFPDRENIQYF
>-|TRBJ2-6|-|TRBV27
TGTGCCAGCAGTTACTCTCTTGGAGCCAACGTCCTGACTTTC
CASSYSLGANVLTF
>TRBD1|TRBJ2-7|-|TRBV18
TGTGCCAGCTCACCCTCGCCAGGGGGCTCTCACGAGCAGTACTTC
CASSPSPGGSHEQYF
>TRBD1|TRBJ1-1|-|TRBV6-6
TGTGCCAGCAGTTACTCAACGGGACAGGGGCGAGAAGCTTTCTTT
CASSYSTGQGREAFF
>TRBD2|TRBJ2-5|-|TRBV5-1
TGCGCCAGCAGCTTGGGGAGCGGGAAAGAGACCCAGTACTTC
CASSLGSGKETQYF
>TRBD1|TRBJ1-2|-|TRBV6-1
TGTGCCAGCAGCGGACAGGGGTTTAACTATGGCTACACCTTC
CASSGQGFNYGYTF
>TRBD1|TRBJ2-7|once|TRBV5-1
TGCGCCAGCACCCGGACAGGCTCCTACGAGCAGTACTTC
CASTRTGSYEQYF
>-|TRBJ1-1|-|TRBV28
TGTGCCAGCAGCACATTCCCGGCGGGGGGTCACACTGAAGCTTTCTTT
CASSTFPAGGHTEAFF
>-|TRBJ1-2|-|TRBV19
TGTGCCAGTAGTAGCCGGGGCTACTATGGCTACACCTTC
CASSSRGYYGYTF
>-|TRBJ1-1|once|TRBV7-9
TGTGCCAGCAGCTTAGGTTCAGCCTTCACTGAAGCTTTCTTT
CASSLGSAFTEAFF
>TRBD1|TRBJ1-4|-|TRBV6-6
TGTGCCAGCCGAAGGGACAGCCTAAATGAAAAACTGTTTTTT
CASRRDSLNEKLFF
>-|TRBJ1-1|few|TRBV15
TGTGCCACCAGCGGGCATAACACTGAAGCTTTCTTT
CATSGHNTEAFF
>-|TRBJ1-2|-|TRBV27
TGTGCCAGCAGGCCAACTGGGTATGGCTATGGCTACACCTTC
CASRPTGYGYGYTF
>TRBD2|TRBJ2-2|-|TRBV7-2
TGTGCCAGCAGCAAACTAGCGAGGTCATCGGGGGAGCTGTTTTTT
CASSKLARSSGELFF
>-|TRBJ2-3|-|TRBV10-1
TGCGCCAGCAGTGAGTTGCCTCGGGCTAGACCGGGACCAGATACGCAGTATTTT
CASSELPRARPGPDTQYF
>-|TRBJ2-3|-|TRBV11-2
TGTGCCAGCAGCCGTGGCGGGACCCGCACAGATACGCAGTATTTT
CASSRGGTRTDTQYF